This T cell receptor beta chain is from a study of cytomegalovirus exposure and HLA in healthy donors. On the study more broadly: Among several hundred genotyped donors, about 83% fell in the Caucasian-associated ancestry cluster. Overall study results and limits: Further analysis was carried out later, and it showed several of the most significant clusters appearing linked to common viral pathogens.

Primers included in the PCR were 60 Vbeta and 13 Jbeta primers. Using immunoSEQ multiplex PCR, the repertoire was profiled, and TCRdb retains in-frame clones only, with some absent. Of around 120,000 clones listed, about 73% are singletons. The germline gives CDR1 ENHRY, CDR2 SYGVKD. V lost 6 bases and J lost 3, with 17 bases in between. The CDR3 is 15 residues long. For this clone: The antigen remains unidentified.

The V call is TRBV10-3, the J call TRBJ1-1, with D tentatively TRBD1 (5 bases). This TCR was sampled from a woman in her thirties or forties in good health and CMV-seropositive. The sequenced sample was PBMCs. CDR3 region: CAIRPLAQGDTEAFF. CDR3 nucleotides: TGTGCCATCAGACCCCTGGCGCAGGGCGACACTGAAGCTTTCTTT.